This TCR beta chain was captured by sequencing in a study of T cell clones after liver transplantation. Study summary: Three of eight recipients were HCV-positive; others had non-autoimmune, non-viral indications.

Overall study findings and caveats: Conclusions were preliminary, with small, heterogeneous patient groups.

The CDR3 covers 17 residues. Unmatched junction bases numbered 5, after V lost 0 bases and J lost 2 bases. CDR1 is SGDLS, CDR2 YYNGEE, per germline. Regarding this clone: What it recognizes is unknown.

The data were produced by immunoSEQ multiplex PCR, yet TCRdb's version contains in-frame clones alone and is incomplete. The sample shows roughly 19,000 clones, nearly 80% of them seen only once. The source of this sequence is a human patient who received a liver transplant. Some T cells could come from the graft donor. The rearrangement uses TRBV9 and TRBJ2-1; the match to TRBD1 covers 10 bases. Sequencing was performed on CD8+ T cells from blood, taken approximately 52 months after liver transplant. The chain's CDR3 is CASSVGGGTGAYNEQFF. The DNA for the CDR3 is TGTGCCAGCAGCGTAGGGGGAGGGACAGGGGCCTACAATGAGCAGTTCTTC.